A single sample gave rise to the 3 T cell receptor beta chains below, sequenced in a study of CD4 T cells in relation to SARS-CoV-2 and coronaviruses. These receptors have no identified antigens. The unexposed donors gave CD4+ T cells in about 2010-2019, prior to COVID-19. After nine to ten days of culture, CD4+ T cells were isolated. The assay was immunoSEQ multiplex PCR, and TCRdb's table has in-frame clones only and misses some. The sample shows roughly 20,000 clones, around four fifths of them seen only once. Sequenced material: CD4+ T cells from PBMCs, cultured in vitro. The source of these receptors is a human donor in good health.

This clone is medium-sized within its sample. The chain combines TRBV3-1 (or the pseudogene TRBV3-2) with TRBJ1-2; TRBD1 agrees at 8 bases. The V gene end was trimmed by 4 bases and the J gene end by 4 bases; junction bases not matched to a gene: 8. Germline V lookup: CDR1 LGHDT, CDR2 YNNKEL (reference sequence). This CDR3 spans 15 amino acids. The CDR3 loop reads CASSLGQGSVYGYTF. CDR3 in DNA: TGTGCCAGCAGCCTAGGACAGGGAAGTGTCTATGGCTACACCTTC.

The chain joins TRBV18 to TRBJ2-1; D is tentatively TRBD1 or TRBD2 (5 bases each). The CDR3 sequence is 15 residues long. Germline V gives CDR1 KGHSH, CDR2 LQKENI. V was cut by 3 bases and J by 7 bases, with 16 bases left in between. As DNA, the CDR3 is TGTGCCAGCTCACCCGGGACCGAGACTTCAAATGAGCAGTTCTTC. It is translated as CASSPGTETSNEQFF. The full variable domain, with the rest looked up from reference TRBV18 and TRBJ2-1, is NAGVMQNPRHLVRRRGQEARLRCSPMKGHSHVYWYRQLPEEGLKFMVYLQKENIIDESGMPKERFSAEFPKEGPSILRIQQVVRGDSAAYFCASSPGTETSNEQFFGPGTRLTVL.

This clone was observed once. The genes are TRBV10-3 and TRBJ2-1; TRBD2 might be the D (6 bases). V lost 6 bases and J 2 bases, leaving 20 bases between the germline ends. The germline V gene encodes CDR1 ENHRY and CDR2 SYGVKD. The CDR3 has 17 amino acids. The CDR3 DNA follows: TGTGCCATCAGCCTTTCTGTGGGAGGCATTCCCTACAATGAGCAGTTCTTC. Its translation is CAISLSVGGIPYNEQFF.